The present TCR beta chain was sequenced within a study of human CD8 memory T cell subsets. Regarding the study as a whole: Stem-like memory and precursor exhausted T cell repertoires overlapped minimally with each other. Chao1 estimates hinted that stem-like memory T cells outstripped precursor exhausted T cells in diversity. A similarly high level of diversity characterized stem-like memory and precursor exhausted T cells, unlike effector memory cells.

On this clonotype: As yet, its antigen is unknown.

Looked up from germline, CDR1 is SNHLY and CDR2 is FYNNEI. This CDR3 is built from 16 residues. A UMI-labeled 5' RACE approach was the method that produced the TCR beta libraries. TCRdb re-called the 5' RACE reads and shows each CDR3 protein once, DNA omitted. The specimen's table records about 7,400 distinct CDR3 sequences. This clonotype was obtained from a human donor in good health. Input material: CD8+ T cells from PBMCs. This chain joins TRBV2 and TRBJ2-1; TCRdb's D gene call, TRBD2, goes unchecked for lack of DNA. The CDR3: CASRDLWDSSPNEQFF.